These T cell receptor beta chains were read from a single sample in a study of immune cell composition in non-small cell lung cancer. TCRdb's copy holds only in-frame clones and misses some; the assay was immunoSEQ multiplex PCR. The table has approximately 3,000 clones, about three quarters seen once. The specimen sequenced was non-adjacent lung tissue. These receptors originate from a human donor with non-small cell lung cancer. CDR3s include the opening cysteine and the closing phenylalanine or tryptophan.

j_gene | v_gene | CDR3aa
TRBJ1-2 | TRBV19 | CASSPAGTLAGYTF
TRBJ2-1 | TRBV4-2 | CASSQAGRLSSYNEQFF
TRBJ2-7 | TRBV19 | CASSSRWERATSYEQYF
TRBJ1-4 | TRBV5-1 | CASSATGRASSTNEKLFF
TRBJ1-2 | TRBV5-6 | CASSVWDRNYGYTF
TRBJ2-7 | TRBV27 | CASSLMPGQGLEQYF
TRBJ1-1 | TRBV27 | CASSSDRRTEAFF
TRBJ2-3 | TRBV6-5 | CASSLGGRDTDTQYF
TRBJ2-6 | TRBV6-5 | CASGSPVAGANVLTF
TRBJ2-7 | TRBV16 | CASSEGGFYEQYF
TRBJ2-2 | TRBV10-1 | CASSDGTPPGELFF
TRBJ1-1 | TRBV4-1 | CASSQTNMGFAGEAFF
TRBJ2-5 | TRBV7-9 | CASSQETQYF
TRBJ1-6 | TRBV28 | CASSWQGNSPLHF
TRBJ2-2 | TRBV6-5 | CASSYSRAGGGLFF
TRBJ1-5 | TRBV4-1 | CASSQVDRLSYQPQHF
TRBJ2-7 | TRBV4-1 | CASSADGSSYEQYF